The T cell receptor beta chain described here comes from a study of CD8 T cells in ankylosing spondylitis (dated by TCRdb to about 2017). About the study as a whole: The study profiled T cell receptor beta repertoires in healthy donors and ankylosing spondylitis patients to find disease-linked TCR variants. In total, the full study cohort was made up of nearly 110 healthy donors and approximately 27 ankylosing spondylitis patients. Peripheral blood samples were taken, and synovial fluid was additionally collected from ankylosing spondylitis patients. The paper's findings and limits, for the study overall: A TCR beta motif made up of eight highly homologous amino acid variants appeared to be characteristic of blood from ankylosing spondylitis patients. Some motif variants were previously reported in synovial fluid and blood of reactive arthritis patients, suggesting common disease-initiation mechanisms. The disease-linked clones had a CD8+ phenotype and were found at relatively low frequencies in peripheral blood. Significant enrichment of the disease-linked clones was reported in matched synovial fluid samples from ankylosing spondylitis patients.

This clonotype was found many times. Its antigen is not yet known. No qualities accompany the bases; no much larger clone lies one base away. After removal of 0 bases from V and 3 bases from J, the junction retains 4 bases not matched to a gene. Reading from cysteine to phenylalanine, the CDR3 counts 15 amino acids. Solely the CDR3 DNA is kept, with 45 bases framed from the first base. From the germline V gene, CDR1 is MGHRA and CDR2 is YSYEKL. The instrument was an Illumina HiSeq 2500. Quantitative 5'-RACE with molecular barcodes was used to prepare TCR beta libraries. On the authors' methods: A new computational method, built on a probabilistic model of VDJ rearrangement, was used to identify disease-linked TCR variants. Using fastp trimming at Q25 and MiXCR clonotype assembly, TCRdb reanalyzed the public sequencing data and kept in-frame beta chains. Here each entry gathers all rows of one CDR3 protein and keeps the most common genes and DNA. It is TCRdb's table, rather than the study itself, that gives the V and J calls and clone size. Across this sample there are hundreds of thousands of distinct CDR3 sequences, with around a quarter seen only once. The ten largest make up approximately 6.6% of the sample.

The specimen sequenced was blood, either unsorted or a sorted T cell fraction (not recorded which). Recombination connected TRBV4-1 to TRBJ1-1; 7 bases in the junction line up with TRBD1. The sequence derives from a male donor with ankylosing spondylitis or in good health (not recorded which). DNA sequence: TGCGCCAGCAGCCAAGAGCCCAGGGGGGACACTGAAGCTTTCTTT. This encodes CASSQEPRGDTEAFF.